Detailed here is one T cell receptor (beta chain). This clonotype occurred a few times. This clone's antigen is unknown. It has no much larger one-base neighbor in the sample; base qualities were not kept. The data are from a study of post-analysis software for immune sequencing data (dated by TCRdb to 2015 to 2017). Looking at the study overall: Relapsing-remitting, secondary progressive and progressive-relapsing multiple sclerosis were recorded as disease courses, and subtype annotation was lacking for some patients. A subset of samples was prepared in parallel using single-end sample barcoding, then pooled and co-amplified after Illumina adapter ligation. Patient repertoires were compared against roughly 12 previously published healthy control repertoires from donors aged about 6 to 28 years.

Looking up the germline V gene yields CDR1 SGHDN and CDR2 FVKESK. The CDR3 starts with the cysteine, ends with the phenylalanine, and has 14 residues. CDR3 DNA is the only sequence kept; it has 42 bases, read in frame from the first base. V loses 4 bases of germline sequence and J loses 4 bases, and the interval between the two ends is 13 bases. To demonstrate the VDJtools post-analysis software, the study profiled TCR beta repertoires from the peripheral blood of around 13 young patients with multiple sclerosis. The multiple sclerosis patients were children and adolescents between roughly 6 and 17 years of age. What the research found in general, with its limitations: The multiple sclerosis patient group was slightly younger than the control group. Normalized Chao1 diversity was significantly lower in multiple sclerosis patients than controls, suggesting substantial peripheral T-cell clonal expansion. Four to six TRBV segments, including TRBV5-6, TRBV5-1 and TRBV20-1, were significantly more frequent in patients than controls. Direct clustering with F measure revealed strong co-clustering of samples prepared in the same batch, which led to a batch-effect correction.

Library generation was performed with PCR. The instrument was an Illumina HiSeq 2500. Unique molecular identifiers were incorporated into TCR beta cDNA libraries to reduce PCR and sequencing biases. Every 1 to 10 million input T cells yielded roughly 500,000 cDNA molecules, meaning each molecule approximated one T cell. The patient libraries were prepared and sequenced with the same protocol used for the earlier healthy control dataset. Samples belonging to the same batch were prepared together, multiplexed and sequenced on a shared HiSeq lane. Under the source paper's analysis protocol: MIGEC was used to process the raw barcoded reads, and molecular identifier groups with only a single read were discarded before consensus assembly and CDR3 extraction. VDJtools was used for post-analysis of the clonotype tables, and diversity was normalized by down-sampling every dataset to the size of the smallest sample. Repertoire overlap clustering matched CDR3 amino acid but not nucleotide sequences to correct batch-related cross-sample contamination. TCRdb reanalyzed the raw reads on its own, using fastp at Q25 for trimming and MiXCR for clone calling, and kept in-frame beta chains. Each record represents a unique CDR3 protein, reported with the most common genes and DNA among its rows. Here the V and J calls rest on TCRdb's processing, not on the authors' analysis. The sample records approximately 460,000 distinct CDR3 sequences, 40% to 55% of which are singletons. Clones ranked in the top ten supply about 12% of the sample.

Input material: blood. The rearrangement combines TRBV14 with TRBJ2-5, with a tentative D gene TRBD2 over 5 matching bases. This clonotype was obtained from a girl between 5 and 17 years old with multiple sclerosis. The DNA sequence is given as TGTGCCAGCAGCCCAAGGGAACTAGGAGAGACCCAGTACTTC. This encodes CASSPRELGETQYF. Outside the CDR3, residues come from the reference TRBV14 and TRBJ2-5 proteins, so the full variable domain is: EAGVTQFPSHSVIEKGQTVTLRCDPISGHDNLYWYRRVMGKEIKFLLHFVKESKQDESGMPNNRFLAERTGGTYSTLKVQPAELEDSGVYFCASSPRELGETQYFGPGTRLLVL.